This TCR beta chain was sequenced for a study of cytomegalovirus exposure and HLA in healthy donors. About the study: Genotyping showed roughly 86% of 300 to 450 donors falling in the Caucasian-associated ancestry cluster.

Points on this clone: Antigen specificity is unknown.

Germline trimming cut 3 bases from V and 4 bases from J; bases unmatched to any gene: 14. Germline V gene data show CDR1 as SGDLS and CDR2 as YYNGEE. The CDR3 length is 19 residues. Overall study findings and caveats: In a later analysis, at a false discovery rate of 0.05, under 20,000 TCR beta sequences were associated with HLA alleles.

The study ran its PCR with 60 Vbeta and 13 Jbeta primers. TCRdb's copy holds only in-frame clones and misses some; the assay was immunoSEQ multiplex PCR. The sample consists of 210,000 or so clones, 75% to 80% of them appearing once. Likely unrecorded immune exposures existed in these nominally healthy donors. The V and J genes are TRBV9 and TRBJ2-1, with 12 bases fitting TRBD2. The origin of this receptor is a woman aged 25-40 years in good health and CMV-seropositive. The specimen was PBMCs. The CDR3 DNA reads TGTGCCAGCAGCGCCCTTCCCGGACTAGCGGGAATAACGTACAATGAGCAGTTCTTC. Translating gives CASSALPGLAGITYNEQFF.